This T cell receptor beta chain was recorded in a study of cytomegalovirus exposure and HLA in healthy donors. General study points: Indistinguishable V segments, including TRBV6-2 and TRBV6-3, were excluded.

As for this clone: The antigen is undetermined.

This PCR relied on a set of 60 Vbeta primers and 13 Jbeta primers. Here immunoSEQ multiplex PCR was the method, and the copy in TCRdb shows in-frame clones only, minus some. With 96,000 or so clones in the sample, the ten largest clones hold 3.4%. Germline V lookup: CDR1 MDHEN, CDR2 SYDVKM. CDR3 length equals 11 residues. Deletions cut 3 bases from V and 8 bases from J, with 7 bases between. This chain links TRBV28 with TRBJ1-2, with no clear D. This TCR derives from a woman in her twenties or thirties in good health and CMV-seronegative. Source material: PBMCs. DNA for the CDR3: TGTGCCAGCAGTTTCTGGAGAGGCTACACCTTC. Translated: CASSFWRGYTF.